Below are 28 T cell receptor beta chains sequenced from a single sample in a study of blood T cell repertoires in COVID-19. Clones were read by immunoSEQ multiplex PCR, and TCRdb kept only the in-frame ones, dropping some. The sample includes approximately 220,000 clones, approximately 80% of them seen just once. Sequencing was carried out using peripheral blood. These receptor sequences come from a woman over 75 with acute or convalescent COVID-19.

The rearrangement links TRBV6-5 to TRBJ1-2; TRBD1 agrees at 7 bases. From germline, CDR1 is MNHEY and CDR2 SVGAGI. The CDR3 totals 13 residues. The V and J ends lost 5 bases and 4 bases, in that order; junction bases with no gene match: 4. CDR3 nucleotide sequence: TGTGCCAGCAGTAGAGGGGGCGGCTATGGCTACACCTTC. Encoded protein: CASSRGGGYGYTF.

This clone came up a few times. The chain recombines TRBV6-5 with TRBJ1-6; D remains ambiguous. This CDR3 contains 14 residues. Trimming removed 1 base from V and 6 bases from J, with 7 bases in between. Germline V gene lookup returns CDR1 MNHEY and CDR2 SVGAGI. The CDR3 here is CASSYLATNSPLHF. DNA for the CDR3: TGTGCCAGCAGTTACTTGGCCACTAATTCACCCCTCCACTTT.

V gene TRBV19 combines with J gene TRBJ2-1; 15 nucleotides align to TRBD2. Losses at the gene ends were 7 bases for V and 0 bases for J; bases not matched to a gene: 19. Germline V CDR1 and CDR2: LNHDA, SQIVND (reference sequence). The CDR3 consists of 22 residues. DNA of the CDR3: TGTGCCAGTACCCTCGGGACTAGCGGGGGGTCGATGAGGTTGAGCTCCTACAATGAGCAGTTCTTC. Amino acid sequence: CASTLGTSGGSMRLSSYNEQFF.

The rearrangement joins TRBV6-5 to TRBJ2-7, with no clear D. Deletions cut 6 bases from V and 2 bases from J, with 8 bases between. Per the germline V gene, CDR1 is MNHEY and CDR2 is SVGAGI. This CDR3 is 12 amino acids long. The CDR3 sequence is CASSTITYEQYF. The CDR3 DNA is TGTGCCAGCAGCACAATAACCTACGAGCAGTACTTC.

V and J are TRBV11-2 and TRBJ2-3; 7 bases match TRBD1. The CDR3 is made up of 15 amino acids. V was pared by 0 bases and J by 4 bases, with 4 bases of the junction left unmatched. Germline V gene sequence: CDR1 SGHAT, CDR2 FQNNGV. CDR3: CASSLESTGSDTQYF. The CDR3 DNA reads TGTGCCAGCAGCTTAGAATCGACAGGGTCAGATACGCAGTATTTT.

The chain combines TRBV9 with TRBJ1-1; no clear D. Germline V gene lookup returns CDR1 SGDLS and CDR2 YYNGEE. The V end was cut by 4 bases, the J end by 3 bases, with 13 bases between. The CDR3 spans 14 residues. CDR3 loop: CASSYIYGDTEAFF. For the CDR3, the DNA is TGTGCCAGCAGCTATATCTACGGGGACACTGAAGCTTTCTTT.

This rearrangement joins TRBV7-2 to TRBJ1-2, with TRBD1 as a possible D gene (5 bases). Deletions cut 1 base from V and 3 bases from J, with 12 bases between. Germline CDR1 reads SGHTA; CDR2 reads FQGNSA. This CDR3 has 15 residues. This CDR3 reads CASSLDDGGDYGYTF. The CDR3 coding sequence is TGTGCCAGCAGCTTAGACGACGGAGGGGACTATGGCTACACCTTC.

The chain is built from TRBV3-1 (or the pseudogene TRBV3-2) and TRBJ1-4; unclear D gene. The CDR3 contains 12 residues. Looked up from germline, CDR1 is LGHDT and CDR2 is YNNKEL (reference sequence). Trimming removed 1 base from V and 8 bases from J, with 5 bases in between. DNA of the CDR3: TGTGCCAGCAGCCAAGTACAGGAAAAACTGTTTTTT. It encodes CASSQVQEKLFF.

This chain links TRBV30 with TRBJ1-2; D call uncertain. The V end was cut by 6 bases, the J end by 7 bases, with 15 bases between. The CDR3 consists of 12 residues. The germline CDR1 and CDR2 sequences are GTSNPN and SVGIG (reference sequence). The CDR3 sequence is CACDRGPPGYTF. In DNA, the CDR3 is TGTGCCTGTGACCGCGGGCCCCCTGGCTACACCTTC.

The V call is TRBV10-3, the J call TRBJ2-5; tentative D call: TRBD2 (6 bases). V was pared by 10 bases and J by 3 bases, with 18 bases between. CDR3 length: 14 residues. In germline, CDR1 is ENHRY, CDR2 SYGVKD. In nucleotides, the CDR3 is TGTGCCACCCGACGGGAGTTTGGGGAAGAGACCCAGTACTTC. It is translated as CATRREFGEETQYF.

The sample holds a few counts of this clone. The rearrangement links TRBV6-2 or TRBV6-3 to TRBJ1-5, with D hard to call. Trimming took 2 bases from V and 5 from J, leaving 7 bases between them. Germline CDR1 reads MNHEY; CDR2 reads SVGEGT. The CDR3 totals 13 residues. For the CDR3, the DNA is TGTGCCAGCAGTTACGAGGCCTATCAGCCCCAGCATTTT. It specifies CASSYEAYQPQHF.

This clone was seen only once. CDR3 DNA sequence: TGTGCCAGCAGTCGATCACCTACTAGCGTAGCCGATACGCAGTATTTT. This translates into CASSRSPTSVADTQYF. The chain carries TRBV2 and TRBJ2-3; 7 bases align to TRBD2. The junction had 14 bases not matched to a gene; V was cut back by 5 bases and J by 6 bases. Germline CDR1 and CDR2: SNHLY and FYNNEI. This CDR3 has 16 amino acids.

This clone appeared a few times. The chain uses TRBV7-2 and TRBJ1-5; possible D gene TRBD1, 6 bases. The CDR3 sequence is 13 residues long. Trimming pared 5 bases from V and 5 bases from J, leaving 10 bases between. Germline CDR1 and CDR2: SGHTA and FQGNSA. CDR3 sequence (DNA): TGTGCCAGCAGCCTAGGGGGGGATCAGCCCCAGCATTTT. Residues: CASSLGGDQPQHF.

This chain uses TRBV10-2 with TRBJ1-1, with 8 bases identical to TRBD1. V lost 3 bases, J lost 4 bases, and 10 bases stayed unmatched. The CDR3 extends over 16 amino acids. Germline CDR1 reads WSHSY; CDR2 reads SAAADI. The CDR3 reads CASSETRAGGPTEAFF. The DNA of the CDR3 is TGCGCCAGCAGTGAAACGCGGGCAGGGGGCCCCACTGAAGCTTTCTTT.

V gene TRBV11-2 combines with J gene TRBJ2-3; no reliable D call. The V end was cut by 8 bases, the J end by 2 bases, with 14 bases between. Per germline, CDR1 SGHAT and CDR2 FQNNGV. The CDR3 is 14 residues long. DNA for the CDR3: TGTGCCAGCTCCCCATCCGGGTACACAGATACGCAGTATTTT. It is translated as CASSPSGYTDTQYF.

V and J are TRBV11-3 and TRBJ1-3; D call uncertain. Germline CDR1 and CDR2: SGHNT and YENEEA. Trimming took off 3 bases at V and 2 bases at J, with 8 bases between the two ends. The CDR3 is 14 amino acids. CDR3 DNA: TGTGCCAGCAGCTTGTCCCCTGCTGGAAACACCATATATTTT. Translation gives CASSLSPAGNTIYF.

The gene calls are TRBV11-3 and TRBJ1-1; 7 bases match TRBD1. Germline V CDR1 and CDR2: SGHNT, YENEEA. CDR3 length: 14 amino acids. V lost 6 bases, J lost 0 bases, and 4 bases stayed unmatched. CDR3 residues: CASRLTGLNTEAFF. The CDR3 nucleotides are TGTGCCAGCAGATTGACAGGGCTGAACACTGAAGCTTTCTTT.

The rearrangement links TRBV3-1 (or the pseudogene TRBV3-2) to TRBJ1-6, with D hard to call. The CDR3 has 13 amino acids. V gave up 2 bases and J gave up 9 bases, with 8 bases separating them. Germline V gives CDR1 LGHDT, CDR2 YNNKEL (reference sequence). CDR3 in amino acids: CASSQPAGSPLHF. The CDR3 DNA reads TGTGCCAGCAGCCAACCAGCGGGTTCACCCCTCCACTTT.

The rearrangement joins TRBV7-2 to TRBJ1-2; D is undetermined. V was clipped by 3 bases and J by 8 bases, with 16 bases between them. The CDR3 sequence is 14 residues long. The germline CDR1 and CDR2 sequences are SGHTA and FQGNSA. The CDR3 bases are TGTGCCAGCAGCTTGCTGCCACGGGTTTACGGCTACACCTTC. Amino acids: CASSLLPRVYGYTF.

This clone was detected only once. The rearrangement uses TRBV7-8 and TRBJ2-5; 7 bases are a match to TRBD2. CDR3 size: 12 residues. Germline CDR1 SGHVS, CDR2 FQNEAQ. The V gene end was trimmed by 8 bases and the J gene end by 5 bases; junction bases not matched to a gene: 5. The CDR3 spells CASGRASETQYF. In DNA form, the CDR3 reads TGTGCCAGCGGGAGGGCCTCTGAGACCCAGTACTTC. The whole variable domain, remainder taken from reference TRBV7-8 and TRBJ2-5, is GAGVSQSPRYKVAKRGQDVALRCDPISGHVSLFWYQQALGQGPEFLTYFQNEAQLDKSGLPSDRFFAERPEGSVSTLKIQRTQQEDSAVYLCASGRASETQYFGPGTRLLVL.

The chain links TRBV19 to TRBJ2-3; 8 bases line up with TRBD2. CDR1 LNHDA and CDR2 SQIVND come from the germline V gene (reference sequence). The CDR3 is 15 residues long. The ends lost 3 bases at V and 1 base at J; junction bases unmatched: 3. The CDR3 sequence is CASSMELAGTDTQYF. CDR3 nucleotides: TGTGCCAGTAGTATGGAACTAGCGGGCACAGATACGCAGTATTTT.

This clone was recorded a few times. CDR3 sequence (DNA): TGTGCCAGTAGTGAGGAACAGGGGGACTATGGCTACACCTTC. This codes for CASSEEQGDYGYTF. The chain couples TRBV19 to TRBJ1-2; TRBD1 agrees at 8 bases. CDR1 and CDR2 from the germline V gene are LNHDA and SQIVND (reference sequence). Trimming removed 5 bases from V and 3 bases from J; junction bases left unmatched: 5. The CDR3 spans 14 residues.

The chain has TRBV11-2 and TRBJ2-7; 10 positions agree with TRBD1. Germline trimming cut 4 bases from V and 2 bases from J; bases unmatched to any gene: 8. The CDR3 is made up of 16 amino acids. Germline V lookup: CDR1 SGHAT, CDR2 FQNNGV. The CDR3 loop reads CASSSRQGAPAYEQYF. DNA for the CDR3: TGTGCCAGCAGCTCTAGACAGGGGGCCCCGGCCTACGAGCAGTACTTC.

This chain's CDR3 is CASSVAGVGTLHF. CDR3 sequence (DNA): TGTGCCAGCAGCGTAGCGGGGGTGGGGACCCTCCACTTT. The gene calls are TRBV9 and TRBJ1-6, with a possible D match to TRBD1 (5 bases). The CDR3 sequence is 13 residues long. In germline, CDR1 is SGDLS, CDR2 YYNGEE. Trimming took off 0 bases at V and 14 bases at J, with 12 bases between the two ends.

This sequence joins TRBV27 and TRBJ1-2; 10 bases are a match to TRBD1. The V and J ends lost 0 bases and 0 bases, in that order; junction bases with no gene match: 1. CDR1 is MNHEY and CDR2 is SMNVEV in the germline V gene (reference sequence). There are 16 residues in the CDR3. CDR3 nucleotides: TGTGCCAGCAGTTTATCCGGGACAGGGGCTAACTATGGCTACACCTTC. Protein product: CASSLSGTGANYGYTF.

This clone was recorded only once. V is TRBV27 and J is TRBJ1-1; D is perhaps TRBD1 (5 bases). V dropped 10 bases and J dropped 3 bases, with 18 bases sitting between them. The CDR3 is made up of 14 amino acids. Germline V gives CDR1 MNHEY, CDR2 SMNVEV (reference sequence). The CDR3 nucleotides are TGTGCCACCTCCAAGGACACGGTTTACACTGAAGCTTTCTTT. This translates into CATSKDTVYTEAFF.

The V call is TRBV30, the J call TRBJ1-5; D might be TRBD1 (6 bases). Trimming pared 2 bases from V and 6 bases from J, leaving 17 bases between. The CDR3 covers 15 residues. In germline, CDR1 is GTSNPN, CDR2 SVGIG (reference sequence). The CDR3 is CAWSIKRQVGQPQHF. The CDR3 region has the DNA TGTGCCTGGAGTATTAAGAGACAGGTTGGTCAGCCCCAGCATTTT.

V gene TRBV30 combines with J gene TRBJ1-6; no firm D call. The length of the CDR3 is 13 residues. Trimming left V 3 bases short and J 12 bases short, with 15 bases between. From germline, CDR1 is GTSNPN and CDR2 SVGIG (reference sequence). CDR3 DNA sequence: TGTGCCTGGAGGGGCCAGCAGGTGGGACCCCTCCACTTT. Its translation: CAWRGQQVGPLHF.